This T cell receptor beta chain was captured in a study of siplizumab effects on memory and regulatory T cells. The data were produced by immunoSEQ multiplex PCR, yet TCRdb's version contains in-frame clones alone and is incomplete. The sample yields 95,000 to 110,000 clones, more than 85% seen once. The source of this sequence is a human donor in good health. The sequenced sample was Tregs sorted from blood.

The CDR3 coding sequence is TGTGCCAGCAGTTACACCGACAGGTTCCCTGAAAAACTGTTTTTT. Protein sequence: CASSYTDRFPEKLFF. V is TRBV6-5 and J is TRBJ1-4; maybe TRBD1 (6 bases). The V end was cut by 2 bases, the J end by 7 bases, with 14 bases between. CDR3 size: 15 residues. Germline CDR1 MNHEY, CDR2 SVGAGI.